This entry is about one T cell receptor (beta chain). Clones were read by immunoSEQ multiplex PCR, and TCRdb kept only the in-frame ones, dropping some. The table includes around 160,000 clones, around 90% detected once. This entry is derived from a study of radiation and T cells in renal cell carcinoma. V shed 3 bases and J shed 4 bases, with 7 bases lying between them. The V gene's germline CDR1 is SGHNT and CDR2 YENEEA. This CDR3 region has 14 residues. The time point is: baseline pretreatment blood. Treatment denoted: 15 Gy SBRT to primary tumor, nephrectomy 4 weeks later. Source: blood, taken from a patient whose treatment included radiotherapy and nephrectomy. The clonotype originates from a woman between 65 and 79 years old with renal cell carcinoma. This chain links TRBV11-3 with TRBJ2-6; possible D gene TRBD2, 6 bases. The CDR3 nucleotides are TGTGCCAGCAGCTTGCGGGGAGGGGCCAACGTCCTGACTTTC. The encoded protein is CASSLRGGANVLTF.